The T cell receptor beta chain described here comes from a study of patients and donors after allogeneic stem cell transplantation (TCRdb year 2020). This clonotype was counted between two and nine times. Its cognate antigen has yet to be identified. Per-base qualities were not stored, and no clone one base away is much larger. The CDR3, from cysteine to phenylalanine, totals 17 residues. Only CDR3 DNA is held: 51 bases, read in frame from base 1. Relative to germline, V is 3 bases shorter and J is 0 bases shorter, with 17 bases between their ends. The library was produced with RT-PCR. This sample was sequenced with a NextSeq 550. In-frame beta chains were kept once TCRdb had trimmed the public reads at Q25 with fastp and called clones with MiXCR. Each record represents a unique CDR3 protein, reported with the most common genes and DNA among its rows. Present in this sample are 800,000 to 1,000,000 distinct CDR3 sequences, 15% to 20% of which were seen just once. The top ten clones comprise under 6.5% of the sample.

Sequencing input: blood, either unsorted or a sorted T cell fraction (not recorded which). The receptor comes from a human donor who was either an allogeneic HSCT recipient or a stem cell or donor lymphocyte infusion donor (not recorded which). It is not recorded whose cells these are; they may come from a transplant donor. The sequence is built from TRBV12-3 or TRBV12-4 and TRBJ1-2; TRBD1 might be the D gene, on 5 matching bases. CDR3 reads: CASSLTRGGRANYGYTF. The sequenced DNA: TGTGCCAGCAGTTTGACTCGTGGGGGGAGAGCTAACTATGGCTACACCTTC.